The 13 T cell receptor beta chains reported below all come from one sample, sequenced in a study of graft-versus-host responses after intestinal transplantation. This table comes from immunoSEQ multiplex PCR, and its TCRdb copy is limited to in-frame clones, with some not included. The data hold 90,000 or so clones, with roughly 85% observed a single time. Their antigens remain unidentified. The source material was unstimulated CD4+ T cells sorted from spleen or lymph node cells, sampled before intestinal transplant. The receptors here all came from a human donor who received an intestinal transplant.

V and J are TRBV15 and TRBJ2-3, with D perhaps matching TRBD2 (6 bases). Germline V gene data show CDR1 as LNHNV and CDR2 as YYDKDF (reference sequence). CDR3 length: 16 amino acids. V lost 0 bases and J 2 bases, leaving 12 bases between the germline ends. CDR3 region: CATSRDRETPTDTQYF. Here the CDR3 DNA reads TGTGCCACCAGCAGAGATCGGGAGACACCCACAGATACGCAGTATTTT.

V gene TRBV5-4 combines with J gene TRBJ2-2; perhaps TRBD2 as D (6 bases). Trimming took 4 bases from V and 0 from J, leaving 16 bases between them. Germline values: CDR1 SGHNT, CDR2 YYREEE (reference sequence). This CDR3 contains 17 residues. The CDR3 bases are TGTGCCAGCAGCGATAATGGGCGGGGATCGAACACCGGGGAGCTGTTTTTT. Amino acid sequence: CASSDNGRGSNTGELFF.

The rearrangement links TRBV5-1 to TRBJ1-3, with D uncertain. CDR3 size: 17 residues. V lost 4 bases to trimming and J lost 0 bases, with 17 bases between them. The germline CDR1 and CDR2 sequences are SGHRS and YFSETQ. The CDR3, as DNA: TGCGCCAGCAGCCCGGGAGGGAGAATAATCTCTGGAAACACCATATATTTT. Its protein is CASSPGGRIISGNTIYF.

The rearrangement uses TRBV11-3 and TRBJ2-1; D gene ambiguous. The germline V gene has CDR1 SGHNT and CDR2 YENEEA. The CDR3 runs 13 residues. V lost 4 bases, J lost 3 bases, and 7 bases lay in between. CDR3 nucleotides: TGTGCCAGCAGCTCATCGGGCTACAATGAGCAGTTCTTC. It codes for CASSSSGYNEQFF.

The chain is built from TRBV6-1 and TRBJ1-4; TRBD1 is a possible D gene (6 bases). The V end was cut by 7 bases, the J end by 2 bases, with 14 bases between. The CDR3 runs to 15 residues. CDR1 and CDR2 from the germline V gene are MNHNS and SASEGT. CDR3 amino acids: CASKTNRATNEKLFF. CDR3 DNA sequence: TGTGCCAGCAAAACGAACAGGGCGACTAATGAAAAACTGTTTTTT.

J is TRBJ1-1 and V is TRBV28; no reliable D call. The germline V and J ends were trimmed by 2 bases and 5 bases, with 12 bases remaining between them. This CDR3 is built from 14 residues. Germline V CDR1 and CDR2: MDHEN, SYDVKM. The CDR3 spells CASSLRGPVTEAFF. CDR3 DNA sequence: TGTGCCAGCAGTTTACGGGGTCCGGTTACTGAAGCTTTCTTT.

V usage is TRBV19 and J usage is TRBJ1-4; 8 bases are a match to TRBD1. CDR3 length: 17 residues. Per germline, CDR1 LNHDA and CDR2 SQIVND (reference sequence). The junction had 11 bases not matched to a gene; V was cut back by 2 bases and J by 6 bases. CDR3 in amino acids: CASSIRQGPRVYEKLFF. DNA for the CDR3: TGTGCCAGTAGTATACGACAGGGGCCCCGCGTGTATGAAAAACTGTTTTTT. Using reference TRBV19 and TRBJ1-4 for the parts outside the CDR3, the full variable domain is DGGITQSPKYLFRKEGQNVTLSCEQNLNHDAMYWYRQDPGQGLRLIYYSQIVNDFQKGDIAEGYSVSREKKESFPLTVTSAQKNPTAFYLCASSIRQGPRVYEKLFFGSGTQLSVL.

The CDR3 sequence: CASSLIGRGNTEAFF. CDR3 DNA: TGTGCCAGCAGTTTGATCGGCAGGGGGAACACTGAAGCTTTCTTT. This chain connects TRBV28 to TRBJ1-1, with a possible D match to TRBD1 (6 bases). Germline loops: CDR1 MDHEN, CDR2 SYDVKM. The CDR3 has 15 amino acids. The germline V and J ends were trimmed by 3 bases and 1 base, with 12 bases remaining between them.

This clone has only a few counts. The rearrangement uses TRBV5-4 and TRBJ1-2; 10 positions match TRBD1. Germline assignment: CDR1 SGHNT and CDR2 YYREEE (reference sequence). J gave up 7 bases and V 6 bases, and 12 bases lay outside the gene matches. CDR3 length: 15 residues. CDR3 protein: CASIGTDRGLGGYTF. CDR3 coding DNA: TGTGCCAGCATCGGTACAGACAGGGGGCTCGGTGGCTACACCTTC.

This chain uses TRBV18 with TRBJ2-7; TRBD2 matches 11 bases. V lost 5 bases, J lost 3 bases, and 3 bases stayed unmatched. Germline V lookup: CDR1 KGHSH, CDR2 LQKENI. The CDR3 runs to 14 residues. This chain's CDR3 is CASSATSGNYEQYF. The CDR3 DNA is TGTGCCAGCTCAGCGACTAGCGGGAACTACGAGCAGTACTTC.

The V and J genes are TRBV2 and TRBJ2-5, with a tentative D call TRBD2 (6 bases). The CDR3 has 15 amino acids. V was pared by 3 bases and J by 2 bases, with 13 bases between. CDR1 and CDR2 from the germline V gene are SNHLY and FYNNEI. The CDR3 loop reads CASSDRGTVQETQYF. DNA for the CDR3: TGTGCCAGCAGTGACCGCGGGACTGTACAAGAGACCCAGTACTTC. The full variable domain, rest sourced from reference TRBV2 and TRBJ2-5, is EPEVTQTPSHQVTQMGQEVILRCVPISNHLYFYWYRQILGQKVEFLVSFYNNEISEKSEIFDDQFSVERPDGSNFTLKIRSTKLEDSAMYFCASSDRGTVQETQYFGPGTRLLVL.

The V gene is TRBV9, the J gene TRBJ1-1; 8 bases map to TRBD1. Germline values: CDR1 SGDLS, CDR2 YYNGEE. The CDR3 runs 15 residues. After removal of 3 bases from V and 1 base from J, the junction contained 5 bases not matched to a gene. Here the CDR3 reads CASSAKQGGNTEAFF. As DNA, the CDR3 is TGTGCCAGCAGCGCCAAACAGGGGGGGAACACTGAAGCTTTCTTT.

This chain uses TRBV7-9 with TRBJ2-5; D perhaps matches TRBD1 (5 bases). Looked up from germline, CDR1 is SEHNR and CDR2 is FQNEAQ (reference sequence). The CDR3 is 13 amino acids. Between the trimmed V and J ends, which lost 5 bases and 0 bases, there was a span of 7 bases. The CDR3 region is CASSPGYQETQYF. CDR3 in DNA: TGTGCCAGCAGCCCAGGGTACCAAGAGACCCAGTACTTC.